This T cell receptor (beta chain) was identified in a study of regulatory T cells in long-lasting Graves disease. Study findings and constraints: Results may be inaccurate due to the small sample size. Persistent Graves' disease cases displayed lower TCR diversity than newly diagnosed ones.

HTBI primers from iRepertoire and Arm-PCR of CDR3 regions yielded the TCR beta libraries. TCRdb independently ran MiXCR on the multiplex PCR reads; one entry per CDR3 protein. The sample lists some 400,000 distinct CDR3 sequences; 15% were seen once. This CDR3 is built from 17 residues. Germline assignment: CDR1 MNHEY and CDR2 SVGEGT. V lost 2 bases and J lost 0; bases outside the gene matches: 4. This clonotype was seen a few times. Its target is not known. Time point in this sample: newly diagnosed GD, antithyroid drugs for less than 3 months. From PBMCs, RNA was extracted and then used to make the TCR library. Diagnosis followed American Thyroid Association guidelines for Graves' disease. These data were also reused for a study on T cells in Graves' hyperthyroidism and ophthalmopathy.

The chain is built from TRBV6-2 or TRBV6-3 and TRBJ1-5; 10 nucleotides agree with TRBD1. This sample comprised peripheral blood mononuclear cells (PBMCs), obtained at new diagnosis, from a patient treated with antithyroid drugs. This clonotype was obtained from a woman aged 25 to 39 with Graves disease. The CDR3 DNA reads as TGTGCCAGCAGTTACGCCGGGACAGGGGTTAGCAATCAGCCCCAGCATTTT. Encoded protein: CASSYAGTGVSNQPQHF.